This TCR beta chain appears in the sequencing data of a study of T cell changes during pregnancy in multiple sclerosis. Data came from immunoSEQ multiplex PCR; TCRdb stores just in-frame clones and leaves some out. The table shows 68,000 or so clones, with about 89% occurring only once. Germline-derived CDR1 and CDR2 are LGHNA and YSLEER. Trimming shortened V by 0 bases and J by 6 bases, and 9 bases separated the two germline ends. This CDR3 comprises 15 residues. The clonotype was recovered from a female donor with multiple sclerosis, enrolled in a pregnancy study. V and J are TRBV4-3 and TRBJ1-6; a weak D match, TRBD1 (5 bases). Material: peripheral blood, obtained in the second trimester of pregnancy. DNA for the CDR3: TGCGCCAGCAGCCAAGAGGTAGGGGCTAATTCACCCCTCCACTTT. The encoded protein is CASSQEVGANSPLHF.